Below are 29 T cell receptor beta chains sequenced from a single sample in a study of identical twins. One entry per CDR3 protein results from TCRdb running MiXCR on the 5' RACE reads. The table records roughly 480,000 distinct CDR3 sequences, less than 25% of them present only once. This sample was also put to use in a study of T cells expressing NK-cell markers.

The sequenced sample consisted of CD4+ T cells sorted from blood. These TCRs come from a woman aged 18-30 years in good health.

The CDR3 bases are TGCAGTGCTCGCCGACTAGCGCTGAGCACAGATACGCAGTATTTT. It is translated as CSARRLALSTDTQYF. The chain carries TRBV20-1 and TRBJ2-3; 8 bases match TRBD2. J gave up 0 bases and V 5 bases, and 7 bases lay outside the gene matches. Germline values: CDR1 DFQATT, CDR2 SNEGSKA (reference sequence). The CDR3 sequence is 15 residues long.

The chain combines TRBV6-1 with TRBJ2-7; 9 bases line up with TRBD1. CDR1 is MNHNS, CDR2 SASEGT, per germline. This CDR3 has 16 residues. Trimming took 7 bases from V and 3 from J; bases not matched to a gene: 13. For the CDR3, the DNA is TGTGCCAGCACCCGGGACAGGGAGGCTAGCGACTACGAGCAGTACTTC. Protein: CASTRDREASDYEQYF.

This clonotype was recorded a few times. V usage is TRBV12-3 or TRBV12-4 and J usage is TRBJ1-2; no clear D. The CDR3 is 15 residues long. The V end was cut by 3 bases, the J end by 8 bases, with 19 bases between. The CDR3 sequence is CASSFNGGLAAGYTF. The CDR3 DNA reads TGTGCCAGCAGTTTCAACGGTGGACTGGCCGCAGGCTACACCTTC.

The V call is TRBV11-2, the J call TRBJ2-3; 10 nucleotides match TRBD2. Germline trimming cut 0 bases from V and 6 bases from J; bases unmatched to any gene: 18. CDR3 length equals 20 residues. CDR1 is SGHAT and CDR2 is FQNNGV in the germline V gene. The CDR3 is CASSLDHPTIVAGGRDTQYF. In DNA form, the CDR3 reads TGTGCCAGCAGCTTAGATCACCCTACAATAGTAGCGGGAGGCCGTGATACGCAGTATTTT.

This clonotype was seen only a few times. The V and J genes are TRBV5-6 and TRBJ1-1; D is undetermined. This CDR3 has 16 amino acids. Trimming cost V 3 bases and J 3 bases, with 18 bases left between them. Germline values: CDR1 SGHDT, CDR2 YYEEEE. The CDR3 DNA is TGTGCCAGCAGCTCGGGTTGGGGTCCTTGGGACACTGAAGCTTTCTTT. This encodes CASSSGWGPWDTEAFF.

This clonotype was found a few times. A read error may account for a junction end that differs from germline. This chain links TRBV5-1 with TRBJ2-6; D gene unclear. The CDR3 extends over 17 amino acids. Germline CDR1 and CDR2: SGHRS and YFSETQ. The CDR3 region has the DNA TGCGCCAGCAGTTTGGCACCTGCAACCCCCGGGGCCAACGTCCTGACTTTC. Translation: CASSLAPATPGANVLTF.

This sequence joins TRBV11-2 and TRBJ1-1, with D unclear. V shed 4 bases and J shed 5 bases, with 14 bases lying between them. The germline V gene has CDR1 SGHAT and CDR2 FQNNGV. The CDR3 consists of 14 residues. CDR3 sequence (DNA): TGTGCCAGCAGCTCCCTGTCCGGAGGAACTGAAGCTTTCTTT. Encoded protein: CASSSLSGGTEAFF.

This chain links TRBV20-1 with TRBJ1-5, with D unclear. Trimming removed 3 bases at V and 7 bases at J, with 13 bases between. Per germline, CDR1 DFQATT and CDR2 SNEGSKA (reference sequence). The CDR3 length is 13 residues. CDR3 coding DNA: TGCAGTGCTAGCGGGGAGGGTGACCAGCCCCAGCATTTT. Translated: CSASGEGDQPQHF.

The CDR3 coding sequence is TGCAGTGCTAGGCGAAGCGGGCTCACAGATACGCAGTATTTT. It codes for CSARRSGLTDTQYF. This chain uses TRBV20-1 with TRBJ2-3; D possibly corresponds to TRBD2 (6 bases). The V end was cut by 3 bases, the J end by 2 bases, with 12 bases between. The germline CDR1 and CDR2 sequences are DFQATT and SNEGSKA (reference sequence). The CDR3 spans 14 residues.

This clonotype was picked up a small number of times. DNA for the CDR3: TGCGCCAGCAGGGGGGCAGCGATTTACAATGAGCAGTTCTTC. Its protein product is CASRGAAIYNEQFF. The rearrangement links TRBV5-1 to TRBJ2-1, with a possible D match to TRBD1 (6 bases). The CDR3 runs 14 residues. Trimming stripped 5 bases from V and 4 bases from J, with 13 bases between. CDR1 is SGHRS, CDR2 YFSETQ, per germline. Supplemented by reference TRBV5-1 and TRBJ2-1, the full variable domain reads KAGVTQTPRYLIKTRGQQVTLSCSPISGHRSVSWYQQTPGQGLQFLFEYFSETQRNKGNFPGRFSGRQFSNSRSEMNVSTLELGDSALYLCASRGAAIYNEQFFGPGTRLTVL.

This clonotype has a handful of counts. The chain is built from TRBV4-1 and TRBJ2-5; D possibly corresponds to TRBD2 (5 bases). Between the trimmed V and J ends, which lost 1 base and 7 bases, there was a span of 10 bases. Per the germline V gene, CDR1 is MGHRA and CDR2 is YSYEKL. This CDR3 contains 13 residues. The CDR3 DNA sequence: TGCGCCAGCAGCCAAGTACCACGGGGGACCCAGTACTTC. It is translated as CASSQVPRGTQYF.

The chain uses TRBV7-9 and TRBJ2-1; unclear D gene. The CDR3 has 14 residues. Deletions cut 4 bases from V and 3 bases from J, with 10 bases between. Germline CDR1 and CDR2: SEHNR and FQNEAQ (reference sequence). The CDR3 protein is CASSWALLYNEQFF. The CDR3 bases are TGTGCCAGCAGCTGGGCCCTCCTCTACAATGAGCAGTTCTTC.

This clonotype was counted only a few times. The chain links TRBV19 to TRBJ1-5, with a possible D match to TRBD1 (5 bases). CDR1 is LNHDA, CDR2 SQIVND, per germline (reference sequence). This CDR3 is built from 17 residues. Trimming pared 3 bases from V and 9 bases from J, leaving 24 bases between. The DNA of the CDR3 is TGTGCCAGTAGTATCGCCTCAGCTGGGACGGTCGGGCGGCCCCAGCATTTT. This codes for CASSIASAGTVGRPQHF.

This clonotype was recorded a few times. The CDR3 is CSASSTSEQSEQFF. In nucleotides, the CDR3 is TGCAGTGCTAGTAGTACTAGCGAACAGAGTGAGCAGTTCTTC. The V gene is TRBV20-1, the J gene TRBJ2-1; 7 nucleotides agree with TRBD2. Germline CDR1 DFQATT, CDR2 SNEGSKA (reference sequence). The CDR3 covers 14 residues. Unmatched junction bases numbered 11, after V lost 3 bases and J lost 9 bases.

The genes are TRBV5-5 and TRBJ2-5; D ambiguous. The V end was cut by 6 bases, the J end by 3 bases, with 15 bases between. The germline CDR1 and CDR2 sequences are SGHKS and YYEKEE (reference sequence). The CDR3 is 14 residues long. The CDR3 coding sequence is TGTGCCAGCATCATGGCCCCCTCGAAAGAGACCCAGTACTTC. Translation: CASIMAPSKETQYF.

The chain couples TRBV4-3 to TRBJ2-1, with D perhaps TRBD1 (7 bases). The length of the CDR3 is 18 residues. The ends were cut back, 1 base at V and 8 bases at J, with 24 bases in the middle. The germline V gene has CDR1 LGHNA and CDR2 YSLEER. The CDR3 reads CASSQGLGGGGQAHEQFF. CDR3 DNA: TGCGCCAGCAGCCAAGGTCTAGGAGGGGGCGGGCAGGCCCATGAGCAGTTCTTC.

The V call is TRBV7-6, the J call TRBJ2-7, with TRBD1 as a possible D gene (6 bases). The CDR3 loop spans 15 amino acids. The V gene lost 4 bases and the J gene lost 3 bases, with 16 bases spanning the gap. Germline assignment: CDR1 SGHVS and CDR2 FNYEAQ. CDR3 sequence: CASSSRQDGGYEQYF. In nucleotides, the CDR3 is TGTGCCAGCAGCTCTCGACAGGACGGCGGCTACGAGCAGTACTTC. The full variable domain, completed using reference TRBV7-6 and TRBJ2-7, is GAGVSQSPRYKVTKRGQDVALRCDPISGHVSLYWYRQALGQGPEFLTYFNYEAQQDKSGLPNDRFSAERPEGSISTLTIQRTEQRDSAMYRCASSSRQDGGYEQYFGPGTRLTVT.

As concerns this clonotype: A read error may produce the germline difference seen at one junction end. The V call is TRBV19, the J call TRBJ2-1; the D gene is possibly TRBD2 (5 bases). This CDR3 is built from 13 residues. The V gene's germline CDR1 is LNHDA and CDR2 SQIVND (reference sequence). In DNA, the CDR3 is TGTGCCAGTAGTATAGGGGAGAACCTAGGAACGGTCTTC. Protein: CASSIGENLGTVF. Based on the CDR3 plus reference TRBV19 and TRBJ2-1, the full variable domain is DGGITQSPKYLFRKEGQNVTLSCEQNLNHDAMYWYRQDPGQGLRLIYYSQIVNDFQKGDIAEGYSVSREKKESFPLTVTSAQKNPTAFYLCASSIGENLGTVFGPGTRLTVL.

A few counts support this clonotype. A much larger clone sits a single nucleotide away, making a read error possible. V usage is TRBV7-9 and J usage is TRBJ2-2; D gene uncertain. CDR1 is SEHNR and CDR2 is FQNEAQ in the germline V gene (reference sequence). The V gene lost 2 bases and the J gene lost 6 bases, with 4 bases spanning the gap. The CDR3 sequence is 12 residues long. The CDR3 loop reads CASSLHPGELFF. The DNA of the CDR3 is TGTGCCAGCAGCTTACACCCCGGGGAGCTGTTTTTT.

The J gene is TRBJ2-7, the V gene TRBV5-1; maybe TRBD2 (5 bases). V was clipped by 3 bases and J by 4 bases, with 14 bases between them. The germline gives CDR1 SGHRS, CDR2 YFSETQ. This CDR3 is built from 14 residues. DNA of the CDR3: TGCGCCAGCAGCTCGATAACTAGTGCATACGAGCAGTACTTC. As protein: CASSSITSAYEQYF.

V and J are TRBV6-2 or TRBV6-3 and TRBJ2-7; 9 nucleotides match TRBD2. The CDR3 consists of 15 residues. Looked up from germline, CDR1 is MNHEY and CDR2 is SVGEGT. Unmatched junction bases numbered 9, after V lost 3 bases and J lost 6 bases. The CDR3 region is CASSYPRRRGGEQYF. CDR3 sequence (DNA): TGTGCCAGCAGTTATCCCCGGCGGCGGGGGGGCGAGCAGTACTTC.

This clonotype was found a few times. The genes are TRBV19 and TRBJ2-2; 8 bases agree with TRBD1. CDR3 length: 14 residues. V shed 6 bases, J shed 9 bases, and the junction held 9 bases outside the gene matches. Germline loops: CDR1 LNHDA, CDR2 SQIVND (reference sequence). The CDR3 DNA is TGTGCCAGTAGGAGGACAGGGATGGGCCGGGAGCTGTTTTTT. Protein: CASRRTGMGRELFF.

This clonotype was counted a few times. The chain employs TRBV12-3 or TRBV12-4 and TRBJ2-3; D possibly corresponds to TRBD1 (6 bases). The CDR3 consists of 17 residues. Between the trimmed V and J ends, which lost 5 bases and 0 bases, there was a span of 18 bases. The CDR3 sequence is CASSRLTGYTSTDTQYF. In DNA form, the CDR3 reads TGTGCCAGCAGTCGACTAACAGGGTATACTAGCACAGATACGCAGTATTTT.

This chain uses TRBV7-9 with TRBJ2-3; D not resolved. From germline, CDR1 is SEHNR and CDR2 FQNEAQ (reference sequence). The CDR3 loop spans 13 amino acids. V was cut by 10 bases and J by 2 bases, with 13 bases left in between. CDR3 nucleotides: TGTGCCACCCAACGGATAGTCACAGATACGCAGTATTTT. Amino acid sequence: CATQRIVTDTQYF.

The chain couples TRBV10-3 to TRBJ1-2; TRBD1 might be the D (5 bases). Germline loops: CDR1 ENHRY, CDR2 SYGVKD. V was clipped by 5 bases and J by 8 bases, with 12 bases between them. The CDR3 is made up of 12 amino acids. The CDR3, as DNA: TGTGCCATCAGTAGACAGACCGTGGGCTACACCTTC. Translation gives CAISRQTVGYTF.

The chain joins TRBV10-3 to TRBJ2-3; D possibly corresponds to TRBD1 (6 bases). The CDR3 loop spans 14 amino acids. Germline V CDR1 and CDR2: ENHRY, SYGVKD. V was cut by 3 bases and J by 5 bases, with 12 bases left in between. CDR3 DNA sequence: TGTGCCATCAGTGAAGGGCAGGGGAGAGATACGCAGTATTTT. Translated, it gives CAISEGQGRDTQYF.

This clonotype was counted only a few times. CDR3 sequence reads: CASQPQGSETQYF. The CDR3 DNA follows: TGTGCCAGCCAACCCCAGGGGTCGGAGACCCAGTACTTC. The V gene is TRBV3-1, the J gene TRBJ2-5, with a tentative D call TRBD1 (6 bases). Germline CDR1 reads LGHDT; CDR2 reads YNNKEL (reference sequence). Deletions cut 8 bases from V and 5 bases from J, with 15 bases between. The CDR3 covers 13 residues.

The genes are TRBV12-3 or TRBV12-4 and TRBJ2-5; 9 positions match TRBD2. The V and J ends lost 2 bases and 1 base, in that order; junction bases with no gene match: 5. This CDR3 is built from 16 residues. CDR3 sequence reads: CASSLRTSALQETQYF. CDR3 bases: TGTGCCAGCAGTTTACGGACTAGCGCCCTCCAAGAGACCCAGTACTTC.

The chain employs TRBV20-1 and TRBJ1-2; maybe TRBD1 (6 bases). V lost 2 bases to trimming and J lost 4 bases, with 14 bases between them. In germline, CDR1 is DFQATT, CDR2 SNEGSKA (reference sequence). The CDR3 length is 14 residues. The chain's CDR3 is CSARLGLGGYGYTF. CDR3 sequence (DNA): TGCAGTGCTAGATTGGGATTAGGGGGCTATGGCTACACCTTC.